This TCR beta chain is drawn from a study of OX40 agonist ivuxolimab in advanced cancers. The wider study: Across the patients, intravenous ivuxolimab was delivered every 2 weeks at 0.01 to 10 mg/kg. The study reported partial responses in three patients: one hepatocellular carcinoma, two cutaneous melanoma.

This CDR3 is 15 amino acids long. The germline V gene has CDR1 SEHNR and CDR2 FQNEAQ (reference sequence). V lost 5 bases, J lost 0 bases, and 11 bases lay in between. Sequencing used immunoSEQ multiplex PCR; TCRdb keeps in-frame clones, though not all of them. The table lists about 67,000 clones, around 84% of them singletons. The starting material was CD4+ or CD8+ T cells sorted from blood, obtained in a trial of the OX40 agonist ivuxolimab. V gene TRBV7-9 combines with J gene TRBJ2-1, with a weak D call TRBD1 (6 bases). The clonotype was recovered from an adult with an advanced solid tumor such as melanoma, head and neck, liver or kidney cancer. The CDR3 DNA follows: TGTGCCAGCAGCCACAGGGCAATCTCCTACAATGAGCAGTTCTTC. Its translation is CASSHRAISYNEQFF.